One sample yielded the 2 T cell receptor beta chains listed below, sequenced in a study of cytomegalovirus exposure and HLA in healthy donors. PCR used 60 Vbeta primers and 13 Jbeta primers. Repertoires were generated with immunoSEQ multiplex PCR, while TCRdb's copy carries only in-frame clones and drops some. The repertoire holds approximately 150,000 clones, with roughly 65% as singletons. Sequenced material: PBMCs. The receptors shown here come from a woman between 18 and 30 years old in good health and CMV-seropositive.

This chain links TRBV10-3 with TRBJ2-2, with D possibly matching TRBD2 (6 bases). Germline CDR1 is ENHRY and CDR2 is SYGVKD. This CDR3 has 16 amino acids. Trimming pared 6 bases from V and 8 bases from J, leaving 22 bases between. DNA of the CDR3: TGTGCCATCAGAAAACGGGACTCCGAACGAGCAGGGGAGCTGTTTTTT. The encoded protein is CAIRKRDSERAGELFF.

The table lists this clone with a few counts. The chain uses TRBV18 and TRBJ2-1; D may be TRBD2 (6 bases). The germline gives CDR1 KGHSH, CDR2 LQKENI. Trimming shortened V by 3 bases and J by 16 bases, and 19 bases separated the two germline ends. The CDR3 spans 13 residues. CDR3 coding DNA: TGTGCCAGCTCACCGGAGGCTTGGGGGGAGGAATTCTTC. It yields the protein CASSPEAWGEEFF.